This is a list of T cell receptor beta chains from one sample in a study of blood T cell repertoires in COVID-19. Generated by immunoSEQ multiplex PCR, the TCRdb table keeps only in-frame clones and is missing some. This table holds about 190,000 clones, over 70% found once. Sequenced material: peripheral blood. The receptors shown here come from a man aged 55 to 70 with acute or convalescent COVID-19. Each CDR3 is given with its conserved first and last residue. The order of the fields is CDR3 DNA, CDR3 protein, V gene, D gene, J gene, clone size. The D gene is left open where the match is weak. Only part of the rows carry a size: once, few, many, or a class if the clone is expanded.

CDR3 DNA: TGTGCCAGCACTTTCTCGGCGGGAGGACCCCTAGGCAATGAGCAGTTCTTC; CDR3 protein: CASTFSAGGPLGNEQFF; V gene: TRBV9; D gene: TRBD2; J gene: TRBJ2-1; clone size: .
CDR3 DNA: TGTGCCAGCAGCTTATTGTCCGTTCCTTCCAGCTCTGGAAACACCATATATTTT; CDR3 protein: CASSLLSVPSSSGNTIYF; V gene: TRBV11-2; D gene: .; J gene: TRBJ1-3; clone size: once
CDR3 DNA: TGTGCCAGCAGCACCAAGACAGGGTCGGGGAATGAGCAGTTCTTC; CDR3 protein: CASSTKTGSGNEQFF; V gene: TRBV7-2; D gene: TRBD1; J gene: TRBJ2-1; clone size: .
CDR3 DNA: TGTGCCAGCTCACCACGGGCGGCTGGGGCTTATAGCAATCAGCCCCAGCATTTT; CDR3 protein: CASSPRAAGAYSNQPQHF; V gene: TRBV18; D gene: .; J gene: TRBJ1-5; clone size: .
CDR3 DNA: TGTGCCAGCAGCGCCACAAATAATTCACCCCTCCACTTT; CDR3 protein: CASSATNNSPLHF; V gene: TRBV3-1/TRBV3-2; D gene: .; J gene: TRBJ1-6; clone size: .
CDR3 DNA: TGTGCCAGCAGGAACAGGGTCGGTAATGAAAAACTGTTTTTT; CDR3 protein: CASRNRVGNEKLFF; V gene: TRBV2; D gene: .; J gene: TRBJ1-4; clone size: few
CDR3 DNA: TGCGCCAGCAGCCAAGGCGCGGGAAGGTACGAGCAGTACTTC; CDR3 protein: CASSQGAGRYEQYF; V gene: TRBV4-1; D gene: .; J gene: TRBJ2-7; clone size: .
CDR3 DNA: TGTGCCAGCAGTTCCCGACAGGGCTACAATGAGCAGTTCTTC; CDR3 protein: CASSSRQGYNEQFF; V gene: TRBV27; D gene: TRBD1; J gene: TRBJ2-1; clone size: .
CDR3 DNA: TGTGCCAGCAGCTTTCGAGGGGGCGGGATGAACACTGAAGCTTTCTTT; CDR3 protein: CASSFRGGGMNTEAFF; V gene: TRBV5-6; D gene: TRBD1; J gene: TRBJ1-1; clone size: .
CDR3 DNA: TGTGCCAGCAGCTTGTGGGGGGTGGGATACAATGAGCAGTTCTTC; CDR3 protein: CASSLWGVGYNEQFF; V gene: TRBV5-8; D gene: .; J gene: TRBJ2-1; clone size: .
CDR3 DNA: TGTGCCAGTAGTACTTATGAGGACGGACTCTCTGGAAACACCATATATTTT; CDR3 protein: CASSTYEDGLSGNTIYF; V gene: TRBV19; D gene: .; J gene: TRBJ1-3; clone size: .
CDR3 DNA: TGTGCCAGCAGCTTGGTTTATTCCAGCTCCTACAATGAGCAGTTCTTC; CDR3 protein: CASSLVYSSSYNEQFF; V gene: TRBV5-4; D gene: .; J gene: TRBJ2-1; clone size: .
CDR3 DNA: TGTGCCAGCAGTCGGGAAGACAGGGGAGCCTATGGCTACACCTTC; CDR3 protein: CASSREDRGAYGYTF; V gene: TRBV27; D gene: TRBD1; J gene: TRBJ1-2; clone size: .
CDR3 DNA: TGTGCCAGCAGCCCCGGGACAGGGGGCCGACAGCCCCAGCATTTT; CDR3 protein: CASSPGTGGRQPQHF; V gene: TRBV11-2; D gene: TRBD1; J gene: TRBJ1-5; clone size: .
CDR3 DNA: TGTGCCAGCCGACTAGCGGGGGGCTCCTACGAGCAGTACTTC; CDR3 protein: CASRLAGGSYEQYF; V gene: TRBV10-3; D gene: TRBD2; J gene: TRBJ2-7; clone size: few
CDR3 DNA: TGTGCCAGCAGCTTGCGAACTAGCGGGAGTAATGAGCAGTTCTTC; CDR3 protein: CASSLRTSGSNEQFF; V gene: TRBV5-4; D gene: TRBD2; J gene: TRBJ2-1; clone size: .
CDR3 DNA: TGCAGCGTTGAAGATCGTGTGCGCACTAGTGGGGATACGCAGTATTTT; CDR3 protein: CSVEDRVRTSGDTQYF; V gene: TRBV29-1; D gene: .; J gene: TRBJ2-3; clone size: .
CDR3 DNA: TGTGCCAGCAGTGCGGGGACAGGGAATGTCGGAAACACCATATATTTT; CDR3 protein: CASSAGTGNVGNTIYF; V gene: TRBV27; D gene: TRBD1; J gene: TRBJ1-3; clone size: .
CDR3 DNA: TGTGCCAGCAGCCCCCCAGCGGACAGAGCTCTCCGCTATGGCTACACCTTC; CDR3 protein: CASSPPADRALRYGYTF; V gene: TRBV3-1/TRBV3-2; D gene: .; J gene: TRBJ1-2; clone size: .
CDR3 DNA: TGCGCCAGCAGTGAGTCGTCGGTAAGGGGACTAGGAAAGACCCAGTACTTC; CDR3 protein: CASSESSVRGLGKTQYF; V gene: TRBV10-2; D gene: TRBD2; J gene: TRBJ2-5; clone size: .
CDR3 DNA: TGTGCCAGCAGTGAATTTACGAGGACTCTCGGGAGGTATGGCTACACCTTC; CDR3 protein: CASSEFTRTLGRYGYTF; V gene: TRBV6-1; D gene: .; J gene: TRBJ1-2; clone size: .
CDR3 DNA: TGTGCCAGCACTTTTAGACTAGACCACGAGCAGTACTTC; CDR3 protein: CASTFRLDHEQYF; V gene: TRBV2; D gene: .; J gene: TRBJ2-7; clone size: .
CDR3 DNA: TGTGCCACCCAGGGGTTTAGCAATCAGCCCCAGCATTTT; CDR3 protein: CATQGFSNQPQHF; V gene: TRBV19; D gene: .; J gene: TRBJ1-5; clone size: once